The sequence of this T cell receptor beta chain was determined in a study of tissue T cells after allogeneic stem cell transplantation. Using immunoSEQ multiplex PCR, the repertoire was profiled, and TCRdb retains in-frame clones only, with some absent. This sample yields over 40,000 clones, of which 73% are seen a single time; approximately 0.59% belongs to the top ten. The CDR3 loop spans 15 amino acids. Trimming shortened V by 3 bases and J by 0 bases, and 12 bases separated the two germline ends. In germline, CDR1 is NNHNN, CDR2 SYGAGS (reference sequence). Comment on this clone: Genes and germline are mouse. The read falls 1 residue short of the CDR3 end, and the missing part is taken from the germline J gene.

The source is a pool of C57BL/6 mice in good health. The V call is TRBV13-2, the J call TRBJ1-2, with a weak D call TRBD1 (6 bases). The sample consisted of sorted cells pooled from one or two spleens. CDR3 DNA (partial): TGTGCCAGCGGTGGCAGACAGGCCGCAAACTCCGACTACACC. This gives the protein CASGGRQAANSDYT. The whole CDR3 reads CASGGRQAANSDYTF.